These 10 T cell receptor beta chains were all obtained from the same sample, sequenced in a study of control samples from healthy donors and cancer patients (dated by TCRdb to the early 2020s). Library method: the immunoSEQ multiplex PCR assay. The table was pulled from immuneACCESS by TCRdb, which kept in-frame rearrangements only. Such tables lose some clones; where checked, under half of the loss comes from unresolved V genes, and the rest has no known cause. A total of roughly 18,000 clones appear in this sample, 88% of them only once. The ten largest clonotypes hold about 9% of the sample. The sample consisted of PBMCs. These receptors all come from a woman aged 60-70 years with head and neck cancer.

DNA for the CDR3: TGTGCCAGCAGTCTCCTGAATCCTAGCGCGGTTTACAATGAGCAGTTCTTC. Its translation: CASSLLNPSAVYNEQFF. The chain joins TRBV6-6 to TRBJ2-1, with D possibly matching TRBD2 (6 bases). The CDR3 loop spans 17 amino acids. Trimming took 5 bases from V and 4 from J, leaving 21 bases between them. In germline, CDR1 is MNHNY, CDR2 SVGAGI (reference sequence).

The CDR3 DNA follows: TGTGCCAGCAGCGGGACTAGCGGGAGGGGAAGCTCCTACAATGAGCAGTTCTTC. Translation: CASSGTSGRGSSYNEQFF. V is TRBV28 and J is TRBJ2-1, with 16 bases fitting TRBD2. CDR1 is MDHEN and CDR2 is SYDVKM in the germline V gene. The CDR3 runs to 18 residues. Trimming took 6 bases from V and 0 from J; bases not matched to a gene: 5.

This clone appeared a single time. The chain carries TRBV19 and TRBJ2-3; 7 bases line up with TRBD2. CDR3 size: 13 residues. V shed 9 bases and J 2 bases; nucleotides not matched to a gene: 5. CDR1 is LNHDA, CDR2 SQIVND, per germline (reference sequence). CDR3 amino acids: CASGRKTTDTQYF. CDR3 in DNA: TGTGCCAGCGGGAGGAAAACCACAGATACGCAGTATTTT.

This clone turned up a few times. This chain links TRBV7-8 with TRBJ1-5, with 10 bases aligning to TRBD1. CDR1 and CDR2 (germline): SGHVS, FQNEAQ. This CDR3 is 16 amino acids long. J was trimmed by 4 bases and V by 5 bases; bases with no gene match: 8. CDR3 sequence (DNA): TGTGCCAGCAGCCCCAGGGACAGGGGAAAAAATCAGCCCCAGCATTTT. It translates to CASSPRDRGKNQPQHF.

This sequence joins TRBV27 and TRBJ2-7; 10 bases agree with TRBD2. Germline CDR1 MNHEY, CDR2 SMNVEV (reference sequence). The trim removed 0 bases at V and 2 bases at J, leaving 1 base unmatched. CDR3 length: 15 amino acids. CDR3 in amino acids: CASSLSLAGAYEQYF. The CDR3 DNA is TGTGCCAGCAGTTTATCGCTAGCGGGAGCCTACGAGCAGTACTTC.

This chain uses TRBV29-1 with TRBJ2-7, with D possibly being TRBD2 (6 bases). This CDR3 comprises 12 residues. Trimming took off 2 bases at V and 2 bases at J, with 7 bases between the two ends. Germline-derived CDR1 and CDR2 are SQVTM and ANQGSEA. CDR3: CSVESGAYEQYF. CDR3 coding DNA: TGCAGCGTTGAATCGGGGGCCTACGAGCAGTACTTC.

V and J are TRBV5-1 and TRBJ2-1; TRBD2 agrees at 8 bases. V gave up 5 bases and J gave up 2 bases; unmatched junction bases: 6. Per the germline V gene, CDR1 is SGHRS and CDR2 is YFSETQ. The CDR3 has 15 amino acids. CDR3 loop: CASRELADTYNEQFF. CDR3 coding DNA: TGCGCCAGCAGGGAACTAGCGGACACCTACAATGAGCAGTTCTTC. Using reference TRBV5-1 and TRBJ2-1 for the parts outside the CDR3, the full variable domain is KAGVTQTPRYLIKTRGQQVTLSCSPISGHRSVSWYQQTPGQGLQFLFEYFSETQRNKGNFPGRFSGRQFSNSRSEMNVSTLELGDSALYLCASRELADTYNEQFFGPGTRLTVL.

The gene calls are TRBV7-9 and TRBJ2-7; D possibly corresponds to TRBD1 (5 bases). This CDR3 has 15 amino acids. The V end was cut by 4 bases, the J end by 6 bases, with 19 bases between. Germline CDR1 and CDR2: SEHNR and FQNEAQ (reference sequence). The CDR3 DNA is TGTGCCAGCAGCTACTTAAAGACAGATGCCTCCGAGCAGTACTTC. It codes for CASSYLKTDASEQYF.

The chain employs TRBV9 and TRBJ2-2, with 9 nucleotides matching TRBD2. V was clipped by 0 bases and J by 4 bases; unmatched bases: 4. The CDR3 runs 16 residues. Germline loops: CDR1 SGDLS, CDR2 YYNGEE. The CDR3 nucleotides read TGTGCCAGCAGCGTAGGGTTAGCGGGAGCCACCGGGGAGCTGTTTTTT. The encoded protein is CASSVGLAGATGELFF.

The rearrangement uses TRBV7-9 and TRBJ2-7; D is unresolved. Looked up from germline, CDR1 is SEHNR and CDR2 is FQNEAQ (reference sequence). The CDR3 sequence is 13 residues long. V was clipped by 3 bases and J by 5 bases, with 11 bases between them. CDR3 amino acids: CASSFGGADEQYF. CDR3 coding DNA: TGTGCCAGCAGCTTCGGCGGCGCGGACGAGCAGTACTTC. Drawing the rest from reference TRBV7-9 and TRBJ2-7, the complete variable domain is DTGVSQNPRHKITKRGQNVTFRCDPISEHNRLYWYRQTLGQGPEFLTYFQNEAQLEKSRLLSDRFSAERPKGSFSTLEIQRTEQGDSAMYLCASSFGGADEQYFGPGTRLTVT.